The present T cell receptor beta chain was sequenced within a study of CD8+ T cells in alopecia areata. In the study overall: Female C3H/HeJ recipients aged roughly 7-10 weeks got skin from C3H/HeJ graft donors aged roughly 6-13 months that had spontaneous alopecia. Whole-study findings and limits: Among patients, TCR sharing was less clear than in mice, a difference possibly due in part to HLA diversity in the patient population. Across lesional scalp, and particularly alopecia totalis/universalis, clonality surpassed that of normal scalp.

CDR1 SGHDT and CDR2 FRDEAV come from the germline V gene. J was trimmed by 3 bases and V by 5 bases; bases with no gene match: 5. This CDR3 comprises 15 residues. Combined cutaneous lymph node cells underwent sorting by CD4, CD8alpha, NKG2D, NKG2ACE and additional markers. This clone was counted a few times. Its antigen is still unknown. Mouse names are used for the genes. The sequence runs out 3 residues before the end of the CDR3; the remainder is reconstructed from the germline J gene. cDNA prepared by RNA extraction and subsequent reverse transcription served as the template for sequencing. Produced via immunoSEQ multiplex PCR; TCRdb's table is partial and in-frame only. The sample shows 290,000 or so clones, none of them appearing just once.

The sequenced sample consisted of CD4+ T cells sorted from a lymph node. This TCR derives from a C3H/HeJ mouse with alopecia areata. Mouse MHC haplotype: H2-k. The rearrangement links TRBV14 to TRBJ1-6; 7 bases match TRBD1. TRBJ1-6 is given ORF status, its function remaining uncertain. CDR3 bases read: TGTGCCAGCAGCACCGGGACAGACTATAATTCGCCC. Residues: CASSTGTDYNSP. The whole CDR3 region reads CASSTGTDYNSPLYF.